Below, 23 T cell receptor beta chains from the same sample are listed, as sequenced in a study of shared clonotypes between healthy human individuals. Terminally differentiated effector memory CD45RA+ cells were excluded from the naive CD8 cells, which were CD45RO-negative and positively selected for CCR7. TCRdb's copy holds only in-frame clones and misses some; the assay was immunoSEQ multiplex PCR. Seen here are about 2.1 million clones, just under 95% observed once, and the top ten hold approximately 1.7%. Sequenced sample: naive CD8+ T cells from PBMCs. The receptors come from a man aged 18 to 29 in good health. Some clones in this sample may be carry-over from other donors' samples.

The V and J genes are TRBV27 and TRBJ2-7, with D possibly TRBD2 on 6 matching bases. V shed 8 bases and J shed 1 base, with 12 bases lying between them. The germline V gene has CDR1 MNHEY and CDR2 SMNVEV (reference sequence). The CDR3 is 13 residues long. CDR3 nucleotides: TGTGCCAGCCGCCCGGACTATTCCTACGAGCAGTACTTC. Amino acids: CASRPDYSYEQYF.

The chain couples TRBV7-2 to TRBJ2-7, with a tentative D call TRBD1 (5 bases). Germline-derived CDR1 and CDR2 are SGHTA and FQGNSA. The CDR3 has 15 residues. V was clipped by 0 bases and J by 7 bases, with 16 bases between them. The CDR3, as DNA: TGTGCCAGCAGCTTAGCGGATGGGATTCCAGGGGAGCAGTACTTC. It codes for CASSLADGIPGEQYF.

CDR3 coding DNA: TGCGCCAGCAGCCAAGGTGTACAGGGAACCGGGGAGCTGTTTTTT. As protein: CASSQGVQGTGELFF. The genes are TRBV4-3 and TRBJ2-2, with D perhaps TRBD1 (6 bases). In germline, CDR1 is LGHNA, CDR2 YSLEER. The V and J ends lost 1 base and 5 bases respectively, with 11 bases between them. This CDR3 region has 15 residues.

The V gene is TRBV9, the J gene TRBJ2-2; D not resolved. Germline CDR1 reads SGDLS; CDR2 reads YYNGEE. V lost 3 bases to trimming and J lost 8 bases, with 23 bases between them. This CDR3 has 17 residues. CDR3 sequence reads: CASSADDKFRPSGELFF. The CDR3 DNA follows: TGTGCCAGCAGCGCGGATGACAAATTTAGGCCCTCGGGGGAGCTGTTTTTT. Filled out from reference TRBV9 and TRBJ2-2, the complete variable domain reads DSGVTQTPKHLITATGQRVTLRCSPRSGDLSVYWYQQSLDQGLQFLIQYYNGEERAKGNILERFSAQQFPDLHSELNLSSLELGDSALYFCASSADDKFRPSGELFFGEGSRLTVL.

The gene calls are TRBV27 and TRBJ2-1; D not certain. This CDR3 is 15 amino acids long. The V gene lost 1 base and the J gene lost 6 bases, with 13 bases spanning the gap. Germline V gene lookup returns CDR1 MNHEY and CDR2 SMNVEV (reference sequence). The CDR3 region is CASSLWAGAPNEQFF. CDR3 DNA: TGTGCCAGCAGTTTATGGGCAGGAGCCCCCAATGAGCAGTTCTTC.

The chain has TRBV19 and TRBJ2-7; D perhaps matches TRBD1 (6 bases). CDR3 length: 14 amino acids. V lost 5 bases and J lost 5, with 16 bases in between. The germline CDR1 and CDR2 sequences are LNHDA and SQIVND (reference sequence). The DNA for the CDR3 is TGTGCCAGTAGTTCCCCCCCAGGGGTTGACGAGCAGTACTTC. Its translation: CASSSPPGVDEQYF.

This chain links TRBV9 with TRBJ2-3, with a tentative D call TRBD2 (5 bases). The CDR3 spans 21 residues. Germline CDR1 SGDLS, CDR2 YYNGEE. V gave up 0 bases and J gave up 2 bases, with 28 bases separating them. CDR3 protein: CASSVDAPTTRVRWVTDTQYF. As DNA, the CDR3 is TGTGCCAGCAGCGTAGATGCTCCTACGACGCGGGTTCGTTGGGTCACAGATACGCAGTATTTT.

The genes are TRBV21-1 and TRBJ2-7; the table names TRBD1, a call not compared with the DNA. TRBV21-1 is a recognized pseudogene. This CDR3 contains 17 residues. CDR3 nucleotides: TGTGCCAGCAGCAGTCTCCCCCCAGGGAATACAGCCTACGAGCAGTACTTC. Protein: CASSSLPPGNTAYEQYF.

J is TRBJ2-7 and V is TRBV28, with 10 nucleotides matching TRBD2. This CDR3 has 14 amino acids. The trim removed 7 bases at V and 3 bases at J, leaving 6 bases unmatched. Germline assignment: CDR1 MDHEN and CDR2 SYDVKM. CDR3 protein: CASTLAGLGYEQYF. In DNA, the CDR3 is TGTGCCAGCACACTAGCGGGACTCGGCTACGAGCAGTACTTC.

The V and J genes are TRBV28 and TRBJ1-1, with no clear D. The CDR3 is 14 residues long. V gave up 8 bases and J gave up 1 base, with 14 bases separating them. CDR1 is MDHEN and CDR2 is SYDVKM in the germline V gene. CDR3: CASVDSVENTEAFF. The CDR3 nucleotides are TGTGCCAGCGTTGATTCGGTTGAGAACACTGAAGCTTTCTTT.

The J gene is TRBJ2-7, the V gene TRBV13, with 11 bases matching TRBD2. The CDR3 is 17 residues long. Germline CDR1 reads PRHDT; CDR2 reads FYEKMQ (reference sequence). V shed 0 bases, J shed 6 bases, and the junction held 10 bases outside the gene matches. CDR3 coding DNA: TGTGCCAGCAGCTTAGGCCTGATAGCGGGAGGGCCCCTCGAGCAGTACTTC. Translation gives CASSLGLIAGGPLEQYF.

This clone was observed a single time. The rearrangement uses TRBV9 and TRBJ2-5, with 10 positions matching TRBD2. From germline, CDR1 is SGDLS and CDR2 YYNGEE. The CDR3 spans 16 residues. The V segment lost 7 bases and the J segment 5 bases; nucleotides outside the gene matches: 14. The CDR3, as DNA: TGTGCCAGCGGGGGGACTAGCGAGTTGGTTGTGGAGACCCAGTACTTC. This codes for CASGGTSELVVETQYF. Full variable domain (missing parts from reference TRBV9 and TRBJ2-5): DSGVTQTPKHLITATGQRVTLRCSPRSGDLSVYWYQQSLDQGLQFLIQYYNGEERAKGNILERFSAQQFPDLHSELNLSSLELGDSALYFCASGGTSELVVETQYFGPGTRLLVL.

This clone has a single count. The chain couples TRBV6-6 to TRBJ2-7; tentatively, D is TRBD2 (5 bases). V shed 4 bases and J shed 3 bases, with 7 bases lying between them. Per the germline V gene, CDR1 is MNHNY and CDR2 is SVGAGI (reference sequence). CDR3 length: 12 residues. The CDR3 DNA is TGTGCCAGCAGTTCAGAGGGCTACGAGCAGTACTTC. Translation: CASSSEGYEQYF.

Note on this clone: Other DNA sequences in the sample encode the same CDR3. In nucleotides, the CDR3 is TGTGCCAGCAGCTTCCGCAGCTACGAGCAGTACTTC. It specifies CASSFRSYEQYF. V and J are TRBV5-5 and TRBJ2-7; no clear D. Looked up from germline, CDR1 is SGHKS and CDR2 is YYEKEE (reference sequence). Trimming took off 2 bases at V and 3 bases at J, with 6 bases between the two ends. CDR3 length: 12 amino acids.

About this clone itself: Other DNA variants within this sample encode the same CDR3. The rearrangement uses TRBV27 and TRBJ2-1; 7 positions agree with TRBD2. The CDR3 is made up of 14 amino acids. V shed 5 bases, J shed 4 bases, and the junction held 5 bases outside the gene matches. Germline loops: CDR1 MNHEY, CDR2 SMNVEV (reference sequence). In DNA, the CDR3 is TGTGCCAGCAGTCTCCGGGACTATTACAATGAGCAGTTCTTC. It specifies CASSLRDYYNEQFF.

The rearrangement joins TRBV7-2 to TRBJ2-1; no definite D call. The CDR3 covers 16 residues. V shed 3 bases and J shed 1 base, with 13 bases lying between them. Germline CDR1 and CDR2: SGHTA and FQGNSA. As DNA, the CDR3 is TGTGCCAGCAGCTTGGTAAGGTCGAGGTCCTACAATGAGCAGTTCTTC. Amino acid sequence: CASSLVRSRSYNEQFF.

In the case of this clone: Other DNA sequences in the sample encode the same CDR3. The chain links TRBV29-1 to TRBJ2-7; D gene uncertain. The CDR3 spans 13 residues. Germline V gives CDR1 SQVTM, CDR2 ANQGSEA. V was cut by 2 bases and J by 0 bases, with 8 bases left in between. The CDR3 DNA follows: TGCAGCGTTGAACTCGGAAACTCCTACGAGCAGTACTTC. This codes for CSVELGNSYEQYF.

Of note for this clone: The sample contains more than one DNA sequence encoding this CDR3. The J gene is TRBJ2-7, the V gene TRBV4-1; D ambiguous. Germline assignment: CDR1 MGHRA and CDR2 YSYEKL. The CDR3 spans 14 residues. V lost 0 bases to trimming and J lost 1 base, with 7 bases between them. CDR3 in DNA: TGCGCCAGCAGCCAAGATCTAGGGTCCTACGAGCAGTACTTC. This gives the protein CASSQDLGSYEQYF.

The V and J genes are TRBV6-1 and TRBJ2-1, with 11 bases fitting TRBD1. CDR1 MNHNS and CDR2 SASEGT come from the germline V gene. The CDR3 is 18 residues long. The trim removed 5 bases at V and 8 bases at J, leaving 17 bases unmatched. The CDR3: CASSQGQGAAGALDEQFF. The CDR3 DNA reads TGTGCCAGCAGTCAAGGACAGGGGGCAGCGGGGGCTTTAGATGAGCAGTTCTTC.

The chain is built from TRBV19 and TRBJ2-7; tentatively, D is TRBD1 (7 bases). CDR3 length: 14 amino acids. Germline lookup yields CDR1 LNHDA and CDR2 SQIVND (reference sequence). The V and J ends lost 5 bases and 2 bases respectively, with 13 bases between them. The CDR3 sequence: CASSPAGQPYEQYF. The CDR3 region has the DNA TGTGCCAGTAGTCCGGCGGGACAGCCCTACGAGCAGTACTTC.

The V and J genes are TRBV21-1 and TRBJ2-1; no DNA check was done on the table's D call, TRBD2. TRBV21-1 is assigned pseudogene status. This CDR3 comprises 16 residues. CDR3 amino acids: CASELWTSVSYNEQFF. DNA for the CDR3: TGTGCCAGCGAGCTTTGGACTAGCGTTTCCTACAATGAGCAGTTCTTC.

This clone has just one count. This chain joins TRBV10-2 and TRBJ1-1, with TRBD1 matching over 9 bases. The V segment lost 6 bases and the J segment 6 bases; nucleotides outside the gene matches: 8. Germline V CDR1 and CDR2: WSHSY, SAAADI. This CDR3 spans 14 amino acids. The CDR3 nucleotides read TGCGCCAGCAGGGAGCCCGGGACAGGGTCTGAAGCTTTCTTT. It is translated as CASREPGTGSEAFF.

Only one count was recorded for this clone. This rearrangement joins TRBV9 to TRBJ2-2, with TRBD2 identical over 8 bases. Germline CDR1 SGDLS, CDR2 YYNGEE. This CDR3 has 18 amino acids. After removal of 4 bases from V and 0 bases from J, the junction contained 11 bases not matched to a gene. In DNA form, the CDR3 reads TGTGCCAGCAGCTCATCCTCGGGACTAGGAGCGAACACCGGGGAGCTGTTTTTT. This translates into CASSSSSGLGANTGELFF.